The 5 T cell receptor beta chains below were found in one sample sequenced in a study of T cell repertoires in cytomegalovirus infection. TCRdb re-called the reads with MiXCR, one entry per CDR3 protein. The sample holds 130,000 or so distinct CDR3 sequences, 6.5% seen once. Material for sequencing was PBMCs. These receptor sequences come from a human donor in good health (CMV status not recorded). Some clones in this sample may be carry-over from other donors' samples.

By frequency in the sample, this clonotype is medium-sized (0.01 to 0.1%). The gene calls are TRBV7-2 and TRBJ1-1; no firm D call. Germline lookup yields CDR1 SGHTA and CDR2 FQGNSA. Trimming cost V 5 bases and J 1 base, with 11 bases left between them. This CDR3 comprises 14 residues. CDR3 amino acids: CASSQDVRNTEAFF. DNA for the CDR3: TGTGCCAGCAGCCAGGACGTAAGGAACACTGAAGCTTTCTTT.

At least ten counts were recorded for this clonotype. The chain has TRBV5-4 and TRBJ2-2, with 7 bases lining up with TRBD1. V lost 3 bases, J lost 1 base, and 3 bases stayed unmatched. CDR1 is SGHNT and CDR2 is YYREEE in the germline V gene (reference sequence). The length of the CDR3 is 15 residues. In DNA, the CDR3 is TGTGCCAGCAGCTACCGGGACAGGAACACCGGGGAGCTGTTTTTT. The encoded protein is CASSYRDRNTGELFF.

This clonotype was counted between two and nine times. CDR3 in amino acids: CASSPERRSGANVLTF. The CDR3 nucleotides are TGTGCCAGCAGTCCTGAGCGTCGCTCTGGGGCCAACGTCCTGACTTTC. The rearrangement links TRBV2 to TRBJ2-6, with no clear D. The CDR3 is 16 residues long. Germline loops: CDR1 SNHLY, CDR2 FYNNEI. Deletions cut 5 bases from V and 0 bases from J, with 11 bases between.

This clonotype was picked up a small number of times. The chain recombines TRBV20-1 with TRBJ1-5, with D unclear. Germline V gene lookup returns CDR1 DFQATT and CDR2 SNEGSKA (reference sequence). The length of the CDR3 is 13 residues. The CDR3 coding sequence is TGCAGCAGTGCCCGAGGGAGGGATCAGCCCCAGCATTTT. Protein: CSSARGRDQPQHF.

This clonotype was picked up many times. The chain combines TRBV19 with TRBJ2-1; D is ambiguous. CDR1 is LNHDA and CDR2 is SQIVND in the germline V gene (reference sequence). The CDR3 spans 16 residues. V lost 5 bases to trimming and J lost 0 bases, with 14 bases between them. CDR3 sequence: CASSVASAGSYNEQFF. Written as DNA, the CDR3 is TGTGCCAGTAGTGTCGCCTCGGCAGGCTCCTACAATGAGCAGTTCTTC.